This is a list of T cell receptor beta chains from one sample in a study of T cells in Graves' hyperthyroidism and ophthalmopathy. TCRdb independently ran MiXCR on the multiplex PCR reads; one entry per CDR3 protein. The sample includes roughly 570,000 distinct CDR3 sequences, about 43% of them seen just once. What was sequenced was peripheral blood or thyroid tissue (not recorded which). These receptors all come from a woman under 30 with Graves' hyperthyroidism. Both conserved end residues are part of each CDR3. Each record gives: clone size, V gene, D gene, J gene, CDR3 DNA, CDR3 protein. D genes are given only for firm matches. Clone size is not always given. Where it is, it says once, few, many or a class for expanded clones.

abundance: few
v_gene: TRBV5-6
d_gene: TRBD1
j_gene: TRBJ1-5
CDR3nt: TGTGCCAGCTCACCAGGGGGGACAGGGGTAGGTCAGCCCCAGCATTTT
CDR3aa: CASSPGGTGVGQPQHF

abundance: -
v_gene: TRBV5-5
d_gene: TRBD2
j_gene: TRBJ2-3
CDR3nt: TGTGCCAGCAGCTTACCTAAGCGGGAGAGAGGAGATACGCAGTATTTT
CDR3aa: CASSLPKRERGDTQYF

abundance: many
v_gene: TRBV15
d_gene: -
j_gene: TRBJ1-4
CDR3nt: TGTGCCACCAGAAGGGACATTAATGAAAAACTGTTTTTT
CDR3aa: CATRRDINEKLFF

abundance: -
v_gene: TRBV25-1
d_gene: -
j_gene: TRBJ1-2
CDR3nt: -
CDR3aa: CASSIYLCSVHPGDEGYTF

abundance: many
v_gene: TRBV2
d_gene: TRBD1
j_gene: TRBJ1-5
CDR3nt: TGTGCCAGCAAGCTAGGGGCAGGGGGTACCAATCAGCCCCAGCATTTT
CDR3aa: CASKLGAGGTNQPQHF

abundance: -
v_gene: TRBV20-1
d_gene: TRBD1
j_gene: TRBJ1-5
CDR3nt: TGCAGTGCTAGGGGGACAGACGGTGGGCCCCAGCATTTT
CDR3aa: CSARGTDGGPQHF

abundance: many
v_gene: TRBV5-1
d_gene: TRBD2
j_gene: TRBJ2-2
CDR3nt: TGCGCCAGCAGCTTGACTAGCGAGAACACCGGGGAGCTGTTTTTT
CDR3aa: CASSLTSENTGELFF

abundance: few
v_gene: TRBV30
d_gene: -
j_gene: TRBJ1-6
CDR3nt: TGTGCCTGGAGTCGCGGCAGGGAGAATTCACCCCTCCACTTT
CDR3aa: CAWSRGRENSPLHF

abundance: many
v_gene: TRBV19
d_gene: -
j_gene: TRBJ1-5
CDR3nt: TGTGCCAGTAGTATAAGGGGAGATCAGCCCCAGCATTTT
CDR3aa: CASSIRGDQPQHF

abundance: once
v_gene: TRBV11-2
d_gene: TRBD2
j_gene: TRBJ2-5
CDR3nt: TGTGCCAGCAGCTTAGTCGGCGGGAGGGCGGGGGAGACCCAGTACTTC
CDR3aa: CASSLVGGRAGETQYF